The rows below give T cell receptor beta chains drawn from one sample of a study of T cell changes during pregnancy in multiple sclerosis. The protocol was immunoSEQ multiplex PCR, while the TCRdb copy is restricted to in-frame clones and leaves out a portion. Here the sample spans over 60,000 clones, 91% being singletons. The sequencing used peripheral blood, collected in the third trimester of pregnancy. These receptors were taken from a female donor in good health, enrolled as a control in a pregnancy study. The CDR3 runs from the conserved cysteine through the conserved F or W. Fields, in order: V gene, J gene, CDR3 length, clone size, D gene, CDR3 protein, CDR3 DNA. D genes are given only for firm matches. A clone size is listed for some rows: how often the clone was seen (once, few, many), or a class if it is expanded.

TRBV4-3	TRBJ2-1	16	.	TRBD1	CASSQELGGLKNEQFF	TGCGCCAGCAGCCAAGAGTTAGGGGGCCTCAAAAATGAGCAGTTCTTC
TRBV7-9	TRBJ1-2	14	.	.	CASSSFGTAYGYTF	TGTGCCAGCAGCTCTTTTGGGACTGCCTATGGCTACACCTTC
TRBV28	TRBJ2-7	14	once	TRBD1	CASSLPDRGNEQYF	TGTGCCAGCAGTTTACCGGACAGGGGGAACGAGCAGTACTTC
TRBV5-1	TRBJ2-3	14	.	TRBD1	CASGTGGAADTQYF	TGCGCCAGTGGGACAGGGGGCGCGGCGGATACGCAGTATTTT
TRBV19	TRBJ1-5	15	.	TRBD1	CATGPGQGFNQPQHF	TGTGCCACCGGACCGGGACAGGGATTCAATCAGCCCCAGCATTTT
TRBV2	TRBJ2-7	17	.	TRBD2	CASTGKGLAAPGGEQYF	TGTGCCAGCACAGGGAAGGGACTAGCGGCCCCGGGGGGTGAGCAGTACTTC
TRBV19	TRBJ1-5	14	.	TRBD1	CASNPGQRNQPQHF	TGTGCCAGTAACCCGGGACAGCGTAATCAGCCCCAGCATTTT
TRBV11-2	TRBJ2-2	13	.	.	CASSFSYTGELFF	TGTGCCAGCAGCTTCAGTTACACCGGGGAGCTGTTTTTT
TRBV28	TRBJ2-5	14	.	.	CASSLSRSRETQYF	TGTGCCAGCAGTTTATCGAGAAGTCGGGAGACCCAGTACTTC
TRBV6-5	TRBJ1-1	13	.	TRBD1	CASSRDRGDEAFF	TGTGCCAGCAGTAGGGACAGGGGGGATGAAGCTTTCTTT
TRBV19	TRBJ2-1	11	.	TRBD2	CASSRGDEQFF	TGTGCCAGTAGTCGGGGGGATGAGCAGTTCTTC
TRBV5-1	TRBJ2-6	17	.	.	CASSLAFGYSGANVLTF	TGCGCCAGCAGCTTGGCCTTCGGGTACTCTGGGGCCAACGTCCTGACTTTC